What follows describes a single T cell receptor (beta chain). The sample is drawn from a study of cytomegalovirus exposure and HLA in healthy donors. PCR was performed using 60 Vbeta and 13 Jbeta primers. Profiling relied on immunoSEQ multiplex PCR, and the TCRdb table lists in-frame clones only, not all of them. Among around 150,000 clones, roughly 77% were seen once, and the ten largest hold less than 2%. The CDR3 length is 13 residues. V was cut by 1 base and J by 7 bases, with 8 bases left in between. Germline V gene sequence: CDR1 LNHNV, CDR2 YYDKDF (reference sequence). V usage is TRBV15 and J usage is TRBJ1-5; D is unresolved. Sequences were obtained from PBMCs. This TCR was sampled from a woman aged 18 to 35 in good health and CMV-seronegative. CDR3 region: CATSRGGEQPQHF. As DNA, the CDR3 is TGTGCCACCAGCAGAGGTGGGGAGCAGCCCCAGCATTTT.